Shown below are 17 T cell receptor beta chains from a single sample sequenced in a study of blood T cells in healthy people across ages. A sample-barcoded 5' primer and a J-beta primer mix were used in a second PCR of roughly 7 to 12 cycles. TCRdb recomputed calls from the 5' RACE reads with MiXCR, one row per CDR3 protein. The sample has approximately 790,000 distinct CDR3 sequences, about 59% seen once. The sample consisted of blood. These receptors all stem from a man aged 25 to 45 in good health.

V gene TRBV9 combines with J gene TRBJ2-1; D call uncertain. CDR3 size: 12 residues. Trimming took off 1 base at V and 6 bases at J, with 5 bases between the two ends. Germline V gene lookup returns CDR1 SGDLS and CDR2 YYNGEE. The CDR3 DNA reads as TGTGCCAGCAGCGTAACCCGCAATGAGCAGTTCTTC. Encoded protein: CASSVTRNEQFF.

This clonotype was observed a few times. For the CDR3, the DNA is TGCAGCGTTTCCGGCCCGGGACAGCGCCTGAGGCGCACAGATACGCAGTATTTT. Encoded protein: CSVSGPGQRLRRTDTQYF. The chain recombines TRBV29-1 with TRBJ2-3, with 7 nucleotides matching TRBD1. The CDR3 length is 18 residues. CDR1 is SQVTM and CDR2 is ANQGSEA in the germline V gene. J lost 1 base, V lost 5 bases, and 18 bases had no gene match.

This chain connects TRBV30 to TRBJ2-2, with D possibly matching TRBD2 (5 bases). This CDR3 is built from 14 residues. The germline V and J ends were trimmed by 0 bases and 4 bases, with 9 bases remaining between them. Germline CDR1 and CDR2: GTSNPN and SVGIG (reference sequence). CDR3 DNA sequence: TGTGCCTGGAGTGTACGGAGGATCACCGGGGAGCTGTTTTTT. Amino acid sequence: CAWSVRRITGELFF.

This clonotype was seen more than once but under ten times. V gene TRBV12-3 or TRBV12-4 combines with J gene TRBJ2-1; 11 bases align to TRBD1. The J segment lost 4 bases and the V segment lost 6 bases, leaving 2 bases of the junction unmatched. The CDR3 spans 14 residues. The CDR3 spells CASRWDRGYNEQFF. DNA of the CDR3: TGTGCCAGCAGGTGGGACAGGGGGTACAATGAGCAGTTCTTC.

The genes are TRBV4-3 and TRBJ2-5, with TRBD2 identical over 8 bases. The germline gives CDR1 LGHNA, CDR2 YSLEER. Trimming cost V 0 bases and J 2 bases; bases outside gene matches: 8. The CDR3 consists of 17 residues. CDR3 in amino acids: CASSQDTSGGLQETQYF. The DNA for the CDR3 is TGCGCCAGCAGCCAAGATACCAGCGGGGGATTACAAGAGACCCAGTACTTC.

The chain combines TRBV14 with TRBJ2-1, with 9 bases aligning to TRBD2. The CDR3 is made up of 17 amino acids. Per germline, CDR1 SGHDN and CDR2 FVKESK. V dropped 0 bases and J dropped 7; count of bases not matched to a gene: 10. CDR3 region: CASSQDIGPSGENEQFF. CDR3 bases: TGTGCCAGCAGCCAAGATATTGGGCCTAGCGGGGAAAATGAGCAGTTCTTC.

The CDR3 loop is CASSLVPGQGVRNEQFF. The CDR3 region has the DNA TGTGCCAGCAGCTTAGTCCCGGGACAGGGGGTCCGGAATGAGCAGTTCTTC. The V and J genes are TRBV7-9 and TRBJ2-1; 11 bases align to TRBD1. The CDR3 is 17 residues long. Germline-derived CDR1 and CDR2 are SEHNR and FQNEAQ (reference sequence). After removal of 1 base from V and 7 bases from J, the junction contained 9 bases not matched to a gene.

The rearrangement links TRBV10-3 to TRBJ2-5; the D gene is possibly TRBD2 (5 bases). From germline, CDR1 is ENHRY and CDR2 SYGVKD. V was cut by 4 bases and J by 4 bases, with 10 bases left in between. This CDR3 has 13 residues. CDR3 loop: CAISGSGRETQYF. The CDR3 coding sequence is TGTGCCATCAGTGGCTCGGGGAGAGAGACCCAGTACTTC.

The CDR3 sequence is CASSVEPGLTYNEQFF. In nucleotides, the CDR3 is TGTGCCAGCAGCGTAGAGCCCGGACTGACCTACAATGAGCAGTTCTTC. This chain uses TRBV9 with TRBJ2-1; D may be TRBD2 (5 bases). Germline values: CDR1 SGDLS, CDR2 YYNGEE. Between the trimmed V and J ends, which lost 0 bases and 2 bases, there was a span of 12 bases. The CDR3 extends over 16 amino acids.

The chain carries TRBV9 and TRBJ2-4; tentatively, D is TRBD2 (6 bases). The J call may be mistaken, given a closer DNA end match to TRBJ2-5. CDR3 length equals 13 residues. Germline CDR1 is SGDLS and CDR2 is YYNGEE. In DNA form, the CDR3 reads TGTGCCAGCAGCGCGACTAGTAGTGAGACCCAGTACTTC. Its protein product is CASSATSSETQYF.

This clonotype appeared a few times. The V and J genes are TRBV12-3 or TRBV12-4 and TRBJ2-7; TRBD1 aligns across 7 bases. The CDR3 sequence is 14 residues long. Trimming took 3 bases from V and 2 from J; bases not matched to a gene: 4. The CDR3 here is CASSFAGGTYEQYF. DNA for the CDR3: TGTGCCAGCAGTTTTGCAGGGGGTACCTACGAGCAGTACTTC.

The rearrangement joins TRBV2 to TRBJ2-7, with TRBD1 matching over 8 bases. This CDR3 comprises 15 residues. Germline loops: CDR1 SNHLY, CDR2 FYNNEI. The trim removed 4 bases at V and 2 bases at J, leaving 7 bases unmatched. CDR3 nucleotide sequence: TGTGCCAGCAGTGCCGGACAGGGCGTACCCTACGAGCAGTACTTC. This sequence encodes CASSAGQGVPYEQYF.

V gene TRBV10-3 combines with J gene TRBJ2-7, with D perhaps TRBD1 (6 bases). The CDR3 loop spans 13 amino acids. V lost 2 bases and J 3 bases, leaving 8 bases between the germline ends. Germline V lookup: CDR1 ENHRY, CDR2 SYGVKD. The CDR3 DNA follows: TGTGCCATCAGTGAGGGCAGGGGCTACGAGCAGTACTTC. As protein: CAISEGRGYEQYF.

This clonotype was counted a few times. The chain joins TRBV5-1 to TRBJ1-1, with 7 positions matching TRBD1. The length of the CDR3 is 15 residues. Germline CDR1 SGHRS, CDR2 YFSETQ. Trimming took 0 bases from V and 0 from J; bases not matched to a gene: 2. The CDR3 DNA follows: TGCGCCAGCAGCTTGGACAGGGGCATGAACACTGAAGCTTTCTTT. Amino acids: CASSLDRGMNTEAFF.

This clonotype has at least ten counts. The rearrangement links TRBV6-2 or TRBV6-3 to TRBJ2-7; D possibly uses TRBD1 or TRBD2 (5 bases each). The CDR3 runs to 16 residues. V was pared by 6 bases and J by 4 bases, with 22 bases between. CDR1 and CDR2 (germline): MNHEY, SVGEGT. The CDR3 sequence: CASSLHLTVRRYEQYF. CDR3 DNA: TGTGCCAGCAGCCTCCACTTGACAGTTAGGAGGTACGAGCAGTACTTC.

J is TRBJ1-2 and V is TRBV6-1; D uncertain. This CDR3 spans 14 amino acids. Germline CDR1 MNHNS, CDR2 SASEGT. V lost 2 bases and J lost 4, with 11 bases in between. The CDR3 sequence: CASSESTSFYGYTF. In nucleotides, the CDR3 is TGTGCCAGCAGTGAATCGACCTCCTTCTATGGCTACACCTTC.

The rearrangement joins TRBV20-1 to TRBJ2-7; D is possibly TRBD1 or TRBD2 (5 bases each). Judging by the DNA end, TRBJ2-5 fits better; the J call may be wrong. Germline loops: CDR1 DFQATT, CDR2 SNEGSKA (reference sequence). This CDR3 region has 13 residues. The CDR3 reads CSARGPPGETQYF. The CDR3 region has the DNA TGCAGTGCTAGGGGACCGCCGGGGGAGACCCAGTACTTC.